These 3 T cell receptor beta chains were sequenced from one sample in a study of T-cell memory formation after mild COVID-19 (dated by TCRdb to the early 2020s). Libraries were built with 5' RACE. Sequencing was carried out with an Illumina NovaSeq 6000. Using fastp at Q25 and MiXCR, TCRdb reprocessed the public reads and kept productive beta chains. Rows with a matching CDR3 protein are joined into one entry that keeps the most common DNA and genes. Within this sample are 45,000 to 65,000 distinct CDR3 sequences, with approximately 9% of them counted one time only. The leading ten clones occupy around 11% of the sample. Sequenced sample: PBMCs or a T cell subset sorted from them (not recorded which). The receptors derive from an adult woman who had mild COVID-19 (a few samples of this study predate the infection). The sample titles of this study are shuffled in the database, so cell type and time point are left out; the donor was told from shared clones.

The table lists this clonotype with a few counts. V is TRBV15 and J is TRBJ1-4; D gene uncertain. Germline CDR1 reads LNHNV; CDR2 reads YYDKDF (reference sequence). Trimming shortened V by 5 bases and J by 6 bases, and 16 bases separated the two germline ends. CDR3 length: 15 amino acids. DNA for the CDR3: TGTGCCACCAGCGGTCGGGGAGGAGTTCATGAAAAACTGTTTTTT. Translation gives CATSGRGGVHEKLFF. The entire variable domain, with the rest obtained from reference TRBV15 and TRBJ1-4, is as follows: DAMVIQNPRYQVTQFGKPVTLSCSQTLNHNVMYWYQQKSSQAPKLLFHYYDKDFNNEADTPDNFQSRRPNTSFCFLDIRSPGLGDTAMYLCATSGRGGVHEKLFFGSGTQLSVL.

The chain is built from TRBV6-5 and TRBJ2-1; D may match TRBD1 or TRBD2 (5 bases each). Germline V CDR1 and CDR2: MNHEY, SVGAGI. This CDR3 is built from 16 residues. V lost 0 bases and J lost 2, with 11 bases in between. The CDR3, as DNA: TGTGCCAGCAGTTACTCGGGGGAGTTGGCCTACAATGAGCAGTTCTTC. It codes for CASSYSGELAYNEQFF.

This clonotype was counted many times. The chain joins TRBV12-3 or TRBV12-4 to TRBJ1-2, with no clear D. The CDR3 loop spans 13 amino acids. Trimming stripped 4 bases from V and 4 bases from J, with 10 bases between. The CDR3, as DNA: TGTGCCAGCAGTTCCCGGGTCCTCTATGGCTACACCTTC. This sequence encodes CASSSRVLYGYTF.